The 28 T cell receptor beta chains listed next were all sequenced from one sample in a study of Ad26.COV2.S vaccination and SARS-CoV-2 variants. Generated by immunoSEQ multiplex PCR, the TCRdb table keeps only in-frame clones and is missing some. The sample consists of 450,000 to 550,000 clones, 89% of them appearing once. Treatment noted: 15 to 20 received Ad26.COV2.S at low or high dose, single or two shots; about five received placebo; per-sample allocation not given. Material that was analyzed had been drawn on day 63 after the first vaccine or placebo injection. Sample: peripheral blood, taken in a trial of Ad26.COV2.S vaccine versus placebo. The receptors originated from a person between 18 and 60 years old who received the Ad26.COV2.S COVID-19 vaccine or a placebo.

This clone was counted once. For the CDR3, the DNA is TGTGCCAGCAGCCTCCTGAGTTACTATGGCTACACCTTC. Protein: CASSLLSYYGYTF. This sequence joins TRBV7-9 and TRBJ1-2, with unresolved D. Trimming stripped 5 bases from V and 3 bases from J, with 10 bases between. The CDR3 contains 13 residues. Germline loops: CDR1 SEHNR, CDR2 FQNEAQ (reference sequence).

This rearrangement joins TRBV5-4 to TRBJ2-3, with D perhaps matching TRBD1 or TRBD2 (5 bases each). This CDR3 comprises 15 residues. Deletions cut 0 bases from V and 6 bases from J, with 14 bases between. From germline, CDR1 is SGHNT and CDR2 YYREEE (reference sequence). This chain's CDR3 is CASSLEWGSADTQYF. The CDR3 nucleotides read TGTGCCAGCAGCTTGGAATGGGGGAGCGCGGATACGCAGTATTTT.

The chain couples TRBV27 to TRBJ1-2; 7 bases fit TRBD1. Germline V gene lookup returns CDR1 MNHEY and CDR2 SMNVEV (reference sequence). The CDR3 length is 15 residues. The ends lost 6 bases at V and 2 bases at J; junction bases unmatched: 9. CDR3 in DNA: TGTGCCAGCAGACCTACTCAGGGGGGAAACTATGGCTACACCTTC. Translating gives CASRPTQGGNYGYTF.

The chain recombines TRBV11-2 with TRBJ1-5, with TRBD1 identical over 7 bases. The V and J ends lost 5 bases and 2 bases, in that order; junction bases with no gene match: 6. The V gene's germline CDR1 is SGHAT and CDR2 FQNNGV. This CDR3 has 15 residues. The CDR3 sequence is CASSETGYGNQPQHF. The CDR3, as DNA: TGTGCCAGCAGCGAGACAGGGTATGGCAATCAGCCCCAGCATTTT.

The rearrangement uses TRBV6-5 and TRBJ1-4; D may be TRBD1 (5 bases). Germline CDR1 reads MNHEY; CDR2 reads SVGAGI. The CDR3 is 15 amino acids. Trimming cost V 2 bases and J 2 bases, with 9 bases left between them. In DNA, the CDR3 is TGTGCCAGCAGTTACATGAGGGGTACTAATGAAAAACTGTTTTTT. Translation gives CASSYMRGTNEKLFF.

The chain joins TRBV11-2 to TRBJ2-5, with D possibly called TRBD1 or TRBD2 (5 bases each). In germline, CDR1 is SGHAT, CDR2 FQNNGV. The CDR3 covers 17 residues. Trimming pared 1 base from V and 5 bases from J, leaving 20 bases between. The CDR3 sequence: CASSLGIRDRSRETQYF. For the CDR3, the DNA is TGTGCCAGCAGCTTAGGTATTCGGGACCGATCTAGGGAGACCCAGTACTTC.

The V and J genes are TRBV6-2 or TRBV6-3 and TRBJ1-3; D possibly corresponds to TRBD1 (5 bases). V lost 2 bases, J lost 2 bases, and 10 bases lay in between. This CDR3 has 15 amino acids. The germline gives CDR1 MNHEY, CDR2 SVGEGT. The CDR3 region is CASSYRRATGNTIYF. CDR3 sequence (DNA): TGTGCCAGCAGTTACCGCAGGGCAACTGGAAACACCATATATTTT.

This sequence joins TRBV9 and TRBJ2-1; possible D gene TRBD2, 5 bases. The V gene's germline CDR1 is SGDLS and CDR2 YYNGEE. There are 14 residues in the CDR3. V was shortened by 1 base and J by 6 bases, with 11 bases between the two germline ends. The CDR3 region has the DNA TGTGCCAGCAGCGTATTCCCAGCGGTCAATGAGCAGTTCTTC. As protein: CASSVFPAVNEQFF. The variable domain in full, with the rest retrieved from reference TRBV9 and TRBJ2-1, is DSGVTQTPKHLITATGQRVTLRCSPRSGDLSVYWYQQSLDQGLQFLIQYYNGEERAKGNILERFSAQQFPDLHSELNLSSLELGDSALYFCASSVFPAVNEQFFGPGTRLTVL.

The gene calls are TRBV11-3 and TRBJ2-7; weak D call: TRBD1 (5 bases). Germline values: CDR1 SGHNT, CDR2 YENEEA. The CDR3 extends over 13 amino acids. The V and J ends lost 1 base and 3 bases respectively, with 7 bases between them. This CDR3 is CASSLGQNYEQYF. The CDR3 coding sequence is TGTGCCAGCAGCTTAGGACAGAACTACGAGCAGTACTTC.

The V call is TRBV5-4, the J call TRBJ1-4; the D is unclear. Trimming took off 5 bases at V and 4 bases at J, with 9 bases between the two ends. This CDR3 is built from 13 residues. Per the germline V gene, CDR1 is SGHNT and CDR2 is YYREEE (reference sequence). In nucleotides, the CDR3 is TGTGCCAGCAGTCGCGGCTTTAATGAAAAACTGTTTTTT. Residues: CASSRGFNEKLFF.

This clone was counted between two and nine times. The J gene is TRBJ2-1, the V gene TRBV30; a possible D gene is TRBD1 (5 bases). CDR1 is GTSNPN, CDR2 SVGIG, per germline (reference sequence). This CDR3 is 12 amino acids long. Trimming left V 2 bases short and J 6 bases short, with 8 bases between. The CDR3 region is CAWSLQGNEQFF. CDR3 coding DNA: TGTGCCTGGAGTCTCCAGGGCAATGAGCAGTTCTTC.

The DNA for the CDR3 is TGTGCCAGCAGACGGGGCCCTCGGAATGAGCAGTTCTTC. Translation: CASRRGPRNEQFF. The chain uses TRBV12-3 or TRBV12-4 and TRBJ2-1; D is perhaps TRBD1 or TRBD2 (5 bases each). Trimming took off 6 bases at V and 7 bases at J, with 13 bases between the two ends. CDR3 size: 13 residues.

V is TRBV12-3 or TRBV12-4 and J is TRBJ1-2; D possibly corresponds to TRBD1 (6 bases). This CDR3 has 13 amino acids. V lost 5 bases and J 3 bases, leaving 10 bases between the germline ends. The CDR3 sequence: CASSEDRYYGYTF. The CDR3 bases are TGTGCCAGCAGTGAGGACAGATACTATGGCTACACCTTC.

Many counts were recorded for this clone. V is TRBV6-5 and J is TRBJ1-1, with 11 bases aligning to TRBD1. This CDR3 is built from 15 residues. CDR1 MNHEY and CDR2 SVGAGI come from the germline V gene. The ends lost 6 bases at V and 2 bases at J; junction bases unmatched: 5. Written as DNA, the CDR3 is TGTGCCAGCAGGCTCGGGACAGGGGGTAACACTGAAGCTTTCTTT. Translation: CASRLGTGGNTEAFF.

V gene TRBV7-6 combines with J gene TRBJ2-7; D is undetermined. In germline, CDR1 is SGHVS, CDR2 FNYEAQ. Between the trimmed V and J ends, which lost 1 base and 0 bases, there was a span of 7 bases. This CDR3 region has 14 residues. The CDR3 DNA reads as TGTGCCAGCAGCTTAGGCGCAGGCTCCTACGAGCAGTACTTC. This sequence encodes CASSLGAGSYEQYF.

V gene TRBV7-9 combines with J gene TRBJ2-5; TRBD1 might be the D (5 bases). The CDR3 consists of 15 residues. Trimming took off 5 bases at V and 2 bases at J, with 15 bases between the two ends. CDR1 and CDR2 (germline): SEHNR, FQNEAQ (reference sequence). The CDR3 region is CASSPGPTVQETQYF. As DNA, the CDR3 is TGTGCCAGCAGCCCCGGCCCGACAGTTCAAGAGACCCAGTACTTC.

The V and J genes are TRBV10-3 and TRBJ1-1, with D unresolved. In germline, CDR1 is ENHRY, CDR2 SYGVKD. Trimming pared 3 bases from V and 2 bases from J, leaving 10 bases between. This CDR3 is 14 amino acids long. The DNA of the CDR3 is TGTGCCATCAGTGATTGGCGGAGAAACACTGAAGCTTTCTTT. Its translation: CAISDWRRNTEAFF.

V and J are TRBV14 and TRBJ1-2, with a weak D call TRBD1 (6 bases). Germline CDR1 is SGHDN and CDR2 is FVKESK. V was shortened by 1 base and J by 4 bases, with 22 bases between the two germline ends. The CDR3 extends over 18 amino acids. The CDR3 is CASSQVGGRVEICYGYTF. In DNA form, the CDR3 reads TGTGCCAGCAGCCAAGTTGGGGGCAGGGTGGAAATTTGCTATGGCTACACCTTC.

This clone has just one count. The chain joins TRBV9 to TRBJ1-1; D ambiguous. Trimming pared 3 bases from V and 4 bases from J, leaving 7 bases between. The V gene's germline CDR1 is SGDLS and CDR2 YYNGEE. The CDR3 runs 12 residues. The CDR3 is CASSAGSTEAFF. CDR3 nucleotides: TGTGCCAGCAGCGCCGGGAGCACTGAAGCTTTCTTT. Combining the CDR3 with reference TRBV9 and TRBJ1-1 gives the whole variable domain DSGVTQTPKHLITATGQRVTLRCSPRSGDLSVYWYQQSLDQGLQFLIQYYNGEERAKGNILERFSAQQFPDLHSELNLSSLELGDSALYFCASSAGSTEAFFGQGTRLTVV.

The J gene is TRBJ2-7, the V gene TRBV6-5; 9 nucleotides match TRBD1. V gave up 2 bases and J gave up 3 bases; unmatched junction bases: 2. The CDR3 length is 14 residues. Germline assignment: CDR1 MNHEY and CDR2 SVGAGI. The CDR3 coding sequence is TGTGCCAGCAGTTACGGGACAGGGTTCTACGAGCAGTACTTC. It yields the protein CASSYGTGFYEQYF.

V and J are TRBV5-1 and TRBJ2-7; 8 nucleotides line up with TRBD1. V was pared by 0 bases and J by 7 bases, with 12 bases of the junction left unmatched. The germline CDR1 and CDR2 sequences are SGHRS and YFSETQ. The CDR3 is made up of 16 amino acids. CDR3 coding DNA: TGCGCCAGCAGCTTGGGGACAGGGCTGGCATGGGGGGAGCAGTACTTC. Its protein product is CASSLGTGLAWGEQYF.

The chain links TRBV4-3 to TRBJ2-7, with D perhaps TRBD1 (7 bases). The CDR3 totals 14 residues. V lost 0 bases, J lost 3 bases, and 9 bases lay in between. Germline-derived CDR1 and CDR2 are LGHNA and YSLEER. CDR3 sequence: CASSQDRGDYEQYF. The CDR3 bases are TGCGCCAGCAGCCAAGACAGGGGGGACTACGAGCAGTACTTC.

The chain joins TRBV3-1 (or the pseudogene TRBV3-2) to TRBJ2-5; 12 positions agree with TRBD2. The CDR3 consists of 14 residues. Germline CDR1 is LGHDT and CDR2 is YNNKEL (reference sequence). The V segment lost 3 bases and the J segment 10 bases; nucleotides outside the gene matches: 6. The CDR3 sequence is CASSQEGLAGNQYF. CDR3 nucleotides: TGTGCCAGCAGCCAGGAGGGACTAGCGGGCAACCAGTACTTC.

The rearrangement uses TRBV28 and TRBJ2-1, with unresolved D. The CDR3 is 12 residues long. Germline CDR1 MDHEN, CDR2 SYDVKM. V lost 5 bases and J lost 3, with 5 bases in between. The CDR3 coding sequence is TGTGCCAGCAGTCCTGGCTACAATGAGCAGTTCTTC. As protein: CASSPGYNEQFF.

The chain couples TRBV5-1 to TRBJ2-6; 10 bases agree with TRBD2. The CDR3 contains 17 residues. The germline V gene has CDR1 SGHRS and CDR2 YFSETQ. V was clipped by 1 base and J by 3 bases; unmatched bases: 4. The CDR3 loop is CASSLLAGAGGANVLTF. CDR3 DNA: TGCGCCAGCAGCTTGCTAGCGGGAGCGGGTGGGGCCAACGTCCTGACTTTC.

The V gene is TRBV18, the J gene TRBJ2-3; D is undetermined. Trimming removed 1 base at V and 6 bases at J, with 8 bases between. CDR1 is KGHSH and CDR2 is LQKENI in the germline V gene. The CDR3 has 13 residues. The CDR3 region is CASSPRLGDTQYF. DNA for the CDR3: TGTGCCAGCTCACCACGGCTCGGGGATACGCAGTATTTT.

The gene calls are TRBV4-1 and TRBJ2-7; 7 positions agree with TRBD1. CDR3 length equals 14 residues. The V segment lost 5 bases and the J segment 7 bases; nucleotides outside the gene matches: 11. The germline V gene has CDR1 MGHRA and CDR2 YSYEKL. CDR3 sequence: CASSSRQGWGEQYV. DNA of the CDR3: TGCGCCAGCAGCAGCAGACAGGGCTGGGGAGAGCAGTACGTC.

This CDR3 reads CASTKNARGTNEQYV. Written as DNA, the CDR3 is TGTGCCAGCACTAAAAACGCTCGGGGCACCAACGAGCAGTACGTC. The rearrangement joins TRBV11-2 to TRBJ2-7; D is possibly TRBD1 or TRBD2 (5 bases each). Germline V gene data show CDR1 as SGHAT and CDR2 as FQNNGV. V was shortened by 7 bases and J by 5 bases, with 21 bases between the two germline ends. CDR3 size: 15 residues.